These 20 T cell receptor beta chains originate from one sample sequenced in a study of CD8+ T cells in alopecia areata. Extracted RNA was reverse transcribed, and the resulting cDNA served as sequencing template. The protocol was immunoSEQ multiplex PCR, while the TCRdb copy is restricted to in-frame clones and leaves out a portion. The sample includes some 190,000 clones, roughly 66% seen only once; the top ten take about 1.2%. The sample's treatment: oral pan-JAK inhibitor, 5-10 mg twice daily. Source: CD4+ T cells sorted from blood, taken at week 44, from a patient treated with tofacitinib. Every receptor here comes from a human donor with alopecia areata.

The CDR3 is CAWSVLGWETQYF. In DNA form, the CDR3 reads TGTGCCTGGAGTGTACTAGGTTGGGAGACCCAGTACTTC. V gene TRBV30 combines with J gene TRBJ2-5; TRBD2 might be the D (5 bases). The ends were cut back, 0 bases at V and 5 bases at J, with 10 bases in the middle. Germline V gives CDR1 GTSNPN, CDR2 SVGIG (reference sequence). This CDR3 spans 13 amino acids.

This clone occurred a few times. The chain carries TRBV4-3 and TRBJ1-1; 7 bases map to TRBD1. Germline CDR1 reads LGHNA; CDR2 reads YSLEER. V was clipped by 4 bases and J by 3 bases; unmatched bases: 5. This CDR3 has 14 amino acids. CDR3 DNA: TGCGCCAGCAGCCCCGGACAGGAGGACACTGAAGCTTTCTTT. Protein sequence: CASSPGQEDTEAFF.

This chain's CDR3 is CASSPPGRNNEKLFF. The CDR3 nucleotides are TGTGCCAGCAGTCCTCCGGGACGGAATAATGAAAAACTGTTTTTT. The chain carries TRBV25-1 and TRBJ1-4; D is possibly TRBD1 (5 bases). Looked up from germline, CDR1 is MGHDK and CDR2 is SYGVNS. This CDR3 region has 15 residues. V lost 5 bases, J lost 4 bases, and 14 bases lay in between.

J is TRBJ2-1 and V is TRBV9; D unclear. The length of the CDR3 is 14 residues. Trimming pared 3 bases from V and 7 bases from J, leaving 14 bases between. CDR1 and CDR2 (germline): SGDLS, YYNGEE. CDR3 nucleotides: TGTGCCAGCAGCGCCAGGTCCCAGTGGAATGAGCAGTTCTTC. As protein: CASSARSQWNEQFF.

This clone has only one observation. The chain recombines TRBV5-6 with TRBJ1-5; D is unresolved. CDR1 and CDR2 (germline): SGHDT, YYEEEE. Between the trimmed V and J ends, which lost 1 base and 1 base, there was a span of 0 bases. The length of the CDR3 is 12 residues. CDR3 nucleotides: TGTGCCAGCAGCTTGAGCAATCAGCCCCAGCATTTT. Translating gives CASSLSNQPQHF.

This chain uses TRBV7-3 with TRBJ2-2, with 7 positions matching TRBD2. Germline V gene lookup returns CDR1 SGHTA and CDR2 FQGTGA. V lost 1 base and J lost 5; bases outside the gene matches: 4. CDR3 length: 15 amino acids. Written as DNA, the CDR3 is TGTGCCAGCAGCTTAATGCGGGGGATGACCGGGGAGCTGTTTTTT. Translation: CASSLMRGMTGELFF.

This chain uses TRBV6-6 with TRBJ1-1, with TRBD1 identical over 8 bases. In germline, CDR1 is MNHNY, CDR2 SVGAGI (reference sequence). The length of the CDR3 is 16 residues. The V and J ends lost 4 bases and 4 bases, in that order; junction bases with no gene match: 11. The CDR3 is CASSSHRLDRGTEAFF. CDR3 sequence (DNA): TGTGCCAGCAGTTCCCACCGCCTTGACAGGGGCACTGAAGCTTTCTTT.

The rearrangement uses TRBV7-2 and TRBJ2-1, with a possible D match to TRBD1 (5 bases). The CDR3 extends over 14 amino acids. Germline values: CDR1 SGHTA, CDR2 FQGNSA. V was trimmed by 5 bases and J by 8 bases, leaving 16 bases between them. This CDR3 is CASSRGVFSDEQFF. The DNA for the CDR3 is TGTGCCAGCAGCAGGGGTGTTTTTTCCGATGAGCAGTTCTTC. The complete variable domain, with remaining parts taken from reference TRBV7-2 and TRBJ2-1, reads GAGVSQSPSNKVTEKGKDVELRCDPISGHTALYWYRQSLGQGLEFLIYFQGNSAPDKSGLPSDRFSAERTGGSVSTLTIQRTQQEDSAVYLCASSRGVFSDEQFFGPGTRLTVL.

The chain links TRBV7-2 to TRBJ2-3; 8 nucleotides agree with TRBD2. The junction had 7 bases not matched to a gene; V was cut back by 2 bases and J by 6 bases. The CDR3 runs to 15 residues. CDR1 is SGHTA, CDR2 FQGNSA, per germline. The CDR3 loop reads CASSLSGTRLDTQYF. In DNA form, the CDR3 reads TGTGCCAGCAGCTTATCCGGGACTAGACTCGATACGCAGTATTTT. The entire variable domain, with the rest obtained from reference TRBV7-2 and TRBJ2-3, is as follows: GAGVSQSPSNKVTEKGKDVELRCDPISGHTALYWYRQSLGQGLEFLIYFQGNSAPDKSGLPSDRFSAERTGGSVSTLTIQRTQQEDSAVYLCASSLSGTRLDTQYFGPGTRLTVL.

The chain is built from TRBV29-1 and TRBJ2-5, with 9 positions matching TRBD1. The CDR3 spans 13 residues. The junction had 13 bases not matched to a gene; V was cut back by 4 bases and J by 13 bases. CDR1 and CDR2 from the germline V gene are SQVTM and ANQGSEA. CDR3 nucleotides: TGCAGCGTTGTTCCCGGGACAGGGAGGGTAGCGTACTTC. This gives the protein CSVVPGTGRVAYF.

The table lists this clone with a count of one. The chain has TRBV5-1 and TRBJ1-2; D remains unclear. The V and J ends lost 0 bases and 8 bases respectively, with 23 bases between them. The CDR3 spans 17 residues. Per germline, CDR1 SGHRS and CDR2 YFSETQ. Here the CDR3 reads CASSLVVGFGSGNGYTF. CDR3 nucleotides: TGCGCCAGCAGCTTGGTTGTAGGATTTGGGTCGGGGAACGGCTACACCTTC.

The chain uses TRBV29-1 and TRBJ2-3, with a possible D match to TRBD2 (5 bases). Germline loops: CDR1 SQVTM, CDR2 ANQGSEA. This CDR3 has 12 amino acids. V lost 7 bases and J 0 bases, leaving 8 bases between the germline ends. The chain's CDR3 is CSARGSTDTQYF. DNA of the CDR3: TGCAGCGCACGCGGGAGCACAGATACGCAGTATTTT.

The V gene is TRBV4-1, the J gene TRBJ1-2; 10 nucleotides agree with TRBD1. The CDR3 is 15 residues long. Per germline, CDR1 MGHRA and CDR2 YSYEKL. V lost 0 bases, J lost 8 bases, and 6 bases stayed unmatched. Here the CDR3 reads CASSQDGTGVSGYTF. CDR3 nucleotides: TGCGCCAGCAGCCAAGACGGGACAGGGGTCTCCGGCTACACCTTC.

CDR3 residues: CASSSLQLGQGLYGYTF. The CDR3 nucleotides are TGTGCCAGCAGCTCATTACAACTGGGACAGGGCTTGTATGGCTACACCTTC. The chain uses TRBV11-1 and TRBJ1-2; 9 nucleotides align to TRBD1. After removal of 4 bases from V and 5 bases from J, the junction contained 14 bases not matched to a gene. The germline gives CDR1 SGHAT, CDR2 FQDESV (reference sequence). CDR3 size: 17 residues. Full variable domain (remainder filled in from reference TRBV11-1 and TRBJ1-2): EAEVAQSPRYKITEKSQAVAFWCDPISGHATLYWYRQILGQGPELLVQFQDESVVDDSQLPKDRFSAERLKGVDSTLKIQPAELGDSAMYLCASSSLQLGQGLYGYTFGSGTRLTVV.

This clone came up a few times. The chain joins TRBV4-2 to TRBJ2-1; 9 bases match TRBD2. This CDR3 has 18 amino acids. Losses at the gene ends were 2 bases for V and 1 base for J; bases not matched to a gene: 9. CDR1 is LGHNA, CDR2 YNFKEQ, per germline. The CDR3 spells CASSQLQTSGLSYNEQFF. The CDR3 region has the DNA TGTGCCAGCAGCCAACTTCAAACTAGCGGGCTTTCCTACAATGAGCAGTTCTTC.

This clone was detected only a few times. The chain carries TRBV19 and TRBJ2-2; 13 bases line up with TRBD2. This CDR3 has 17 amino acids. Germline V gene lookup returns CDR1 LNHDA and CDR2 SQIVND (reference sequence). J was trimmed by 4 bases and V by 10 bases; bases with no gene match: 12. CDR3 sequence reads: CATAALAGGLGTGELFF. The CDR3 DNA is TGTGCCACCGCCGCACTAGCGGGGGGGCTGGGCACCGGGGAGCTGTTTTTT.

This clone was found once. The rearrangement joins TRBV30 to TRBJ1-5, with unresolved D. Per the germline V gene, CDR1 is GTSNPN and CDR2 is SVGIG (reference sequence). The V gene lost 2 bases and the J gene lost 7 bases, with 9 bases spanning the gap. This CDR3 region has 12 residues. CDR3 DNA: TGTGCCTGGAGTATTGGTGGGCAGCCCCAGCATTTT. Its protein is CAWSIGGQPQHF.

The rearrangement links TRBV5-4 to TRBJ2-7; 11 bases line up with TRBD1. Looked up from germline, CDR1 is SGHNT and CDR2 is YYREEE (reference sequence). Trimming took 3 bases from V and 4 from J; bases not matched to a gene: 3. The length of the CDR3 is 14 residues. The CDR3 nucleotides read TGTGCCAGCAGCTCGGACAGGGGGCGTTACGAGCAGTACTTC. Its protein product is CASSSDRGRYEQYF. Together with reference TRBV5-4 and TRBJ2-7, the CDR3 gives the full variable domain: ETGVTQSPTHLIKTRGQQVTLRCSSQSGHNTVSWYQQALGQGPQFIFQYYREEENGRGNFPPRFSGLQFPNYSSELNVNALELDDSALYLCASSSDRGRYEQYFGPGTRLTVT.

The chain couples TRBV2 to TRBJ1-6; D not certain. The CDR3 extends over 11 amino acids. V was pared by 8 bases and J by 3 bases, with 2 bases between. Germline assignment: CDR1 SNHLY and CDR2 FYNNEI. In DNA, the CDR3 is TGTGCCAGCCTCTATAATTCACCCCTCCACTTT. It specifies CASLYNSPLHF. The full variable domain, completed using reference TRBV2 and TRBJ1-6, is EPEVTQTPSHQVTQMGQEVILRCVPISNHLYFYWYRQILGQKVEFLVSFYNNEISEKSEIFDDQFSVERPDGSNFTLKIRSTKLEDSAMYFCASLYNSPLHFGNGTRLTVT.

In its sample, this clone was seen a few times. The DNA of the CDR3 is TGTGCCAGCAGCGTCGGGACTAGTCCGAACACCGGGGAGCTGTTTTTT. Its protein product is CASSVGTSPNTGELFF. The rearrangement uses TRBV14 and TRBJ2-2; TRBD2 aligns across 8 bases. Unmatched junction bases numbered 5, after V lost 5 bases and J lost 0 bases. Germline values: CDR1 SGHDN, CDR2 FVKESK. The CDR3 extends over 16 amino acids.